These T cell receptor beta chains were read from a single sample in a study of blood T cell repertoires in COVID-19. The data were produced by immunoSEQ multiplex PCR, yet TCRdb's version contains in-frame clones alone and is incomplete. Of under 100,000 clones detected, under 85% appear once; the ten largest clones hold 3% to 3.5%. What was sequenced was peripheral blood. All receptors come from a woman aged 80 or over with COVID-19, enrolled during active disease. Each CDR3 is given with its conserved first and last residue. The order of the fields is clone size, D gene, J gene, V gene, CDR3 DNA, CDR3 protein. A D gene is named only where the DNA matches it firmly. The size field is filled for only some rows; it gives once, few, many or a size class.

>.|.|TRBJ1-2|TRBV3-1/TRBV3-2
TGTGCCAGCAGCCAAGGCGTAGGCTACACCTTC
CASSQGVGYTF
>.|.|TRBJ2-7|TRBV9
TGTGCCAGCAGCGAGAGGGTGGCCTACGAGCAGTACTTC
CASSERVAYEQYF
>.|.|TRBJ2-7|TRBV15
TGTGCCACCAGCAGAGATTTACAGCCTTCCTACGAGCAGTACTTC
CATSRDLQPSYEQYF
>.|.|TRBJ1-3|TRBV30
TGTGCCTGGAGTCCCCTCCTCAGGGAAGGTACCATATATTTT
CAWSPLLREGTIYF
>.|TRBD1|TRBJ1-2|TRBV6-5
TGTGCCAGCAGTCGACAGGGTGGCGATGGCTACACCTTC
CASSRQGGDGYTF
>.|.|TRBJ1-1|TRBV7-3
TGTGCCAGCAGCTTAATTGGGGGGAAAGCTTTCTTT
CASSLIGGKAFF
>.|TRBD1|TRBJ2-5|TRBV18
TGTGCCAGCTCACCACCCACAGGGGTGGTGGAGACCCAGTACTTC
CASSPPTGVVETQYF
>.|TRBD1|TRBJ2-7|TRBV5-4
TGTGCCAGCAGCCAAGGACAGGGCAGGTACGAGCAGTACTTC
CASSQGQGRYEQYF
>.|TRBD1|TRBJ1-2|TRBV3-1/TRBV3-2
TGTGCCAGCAGCCTACCGGGACAGGGTATGGGCTACACCTTC
CASSLPGQGMGYTF
>.|.|TRBJ2-7|TRBV9
TGTGCCAGCAGCGGGGATGGGAGGGGGGCTTGGGACGAGCAGTACTTC
CASSGDGRGAWDEQYF
>.|.|TRBJ1-1|TRBV14
TGTGCCAGCAGCCAAGACCTGGGGGGTAATGAAGCTTTCTTT
CASSQDLGGNEAFF
>.|TRBD2|TRBJ2-5|TRBV27
TGTGCCAGCAGTTTAGTCGGGACTAGCCAAGAGACCCAGTACTTC
CASSLVGTSQETQYF
>once|TRBD1|TRBJ2-7|TRBV4-2
TGTGCCAGCAGCCAGGGGACAGGGGACAGGTACGAGCAGTACTTC
CASSQGTGDRYEQYF
>.|.|TRBJ1-1|TRBV10-3
TGTGCCATCAATGATAACACGAACACTGAAGCTTTCTTT
CAINDNTNTEAFF
>few|TRBD1|TRBJ2-2|TRBV7-9
TGTGCCAGCAGCCCGACAGGGTCGGGCACCGGGGAGCTGTTTTTT
CASSPTGSGTGELFF
>.|.|TRBJ2-3|TRBV4-1
TGCGCCAGCAGCCACGATGTAGGAGGCACAGATACGCAGTATTTT
CASSHDVGGTDTQYF
>.|.|TRBJ2-1|TRBV6-5
TGTGCCAGCAGTCTAGAGTTGTACAATGAGCAGTTCTTC
CASSLELYNEQFF
>once|TRBD1|TRBJ2-5|TRBV9
TGTGCCAGCAGCCAGGGGGCGGAGCGCCAAGAGACCCAGTACTTC
CASSQGAERQETQYF
>few|TRBD2|TRBJ2-2|TRBV6-5
TGTGCCAGCAGTTCCGGGACTACGAACACCGGGGAGCTGTTTTTT
CASSSGTTNTGELFF
>.|.|TRBJ1-1|TRBV6-2/TRBV6-3
TGTGCCAGCAGTCGACAGTGGATGAACACTGAAGCTTTCTTT
CASSRQWMNTEAFF
>.|.|TRBJ1-5|TRBV18
TGTGCCAGCTCACCACTCTCTGGGACACCAGCGGGACGTCCCCAGCATTTT
CASSPLSGTPAGRPQHF
>.|TRBD2|TRBJ2-1|TRBV19
TGTGCCAGTAGTGGAACTAGCGGGGGTATTTACAATGAGCAGTTCTTC
CASSGTSGGIYNEQFF
>.|TRBD2|TRBJ2-7|TRBV4-3
TGCGCCAGCAGCCAAGTGGGGGGGAACGAGCAGTACTTC
CASSQVGGNEQYF
>.|.|TRBJ2-1|TRBV7-8
TGTGCCAGCAGAACCTGGACGGGAAACAATGAGCAGTTCTTC
CASRTWTGNNEQFF
>.|.|TRBJ2-7|TRBV11-1
TGTGCCAGCAGCAACAGGTTCTCCTACGAGCAGTACTTC
CASSNRFSYEQYF
>.|.|TRBJ2-2|TRBV18
TGTGCCAGCTTGGCGTCGGGGACTCGGGGCACCGGGGAGCTGTTTTTT
CASLASGTRGTGELFF
>.|TRBD2|TRBJ2-3|TRBV5-4
TGTGCCAGCAGCCCTCACCAGGGAGCTAGCGGGAGTTCCGGTACGCAGTATTTT
CASSPHQGASGSSGTQYF
>.|TRBD2|TRBJ2-7|TRBV27
TGTGCCAGCAGTTCCAGAGCGGGGACTAGCGGATACGAGCAGTACTTC
CASSSRAGTSGYEQYF
>once|TRBD1|TRBJ2-1|TRBV2
TGTGCCAGCAGGGGACAGGGGGACTCCTACAATGAGCAGTTCTTC
CASRGQGDSYNEQFF
>.|.|TRBJ1-1|TRBV27
TGTGCCAGCAGTGCCCCTTCAGGCTACACTGAAGCTTTCTTT
CASSAPSGYTEAFF
>.|.|TRBJ2-3|TRBV7-3
TGTGCCAGCAGCCCCCGACGGGGGTCCTTCACAGATACGCAGTATTTT
CASSPRRGSFTDTQYF
>.|.|TRBJ1-2|TRBV27
TGTGCCAGCAGTCCTTCGGGAAGGGGGAAAGGCTACACCTTC
CASSPSGRGKGYTF
>.|.|TRBJ1-6|TRBV19
TGTGCCAGTACCACCATTCAGCCCGGCGGGAATTCACCCCTCCACTTT
CASTTIQPGGNSPLHF
>.|.|TRBJ2-2|TRBV10-3
TGTGCCATCAGTGACGAACAAAGACGGGGCGGGGAGCTGTTTTTT
CAISDEQRRGGELFF
>.|.|TRBJ2-1|TRBV4-1
TGCGCCAGCAGCCAAGGCCTGACTAGCTCCTACAATGAGCAGTTCTTC
CASSQGLTSSYNEQFF
>.|.|TRBJ2-5|TRBV12-3/TRBV12-4
TGTGCCAGCGCCGGTCCACAAGAGACCCAGTACTTC
CASAGPQETQYF
>.|.|TRBJ2-3|TRBV10-3
TGTGCCATCAGTGGAAGGGGCAGCACAGATACGCAGTATTTT
CAISGRGSTDTQYF
>.|.|TRBJ1-4|TRBV10-3
TGTGCCATCAGTGAGACCCCTCCAGGGTCTAATGAAAAACTGTTTTTT
CAISETPPGSNEKLFF
>few|TRBD2|TRBJ2-7|TRBV18
TGTGCCAGCTCACCACCGCCTAGCGGCTACGAGCAGTACTTC
CASSPPPSGYEQYF
>.|TRBD2|TRBJ2-1|TRBV6-5
TGTGCCAGCGTCGGCTGGGACTACACCGAGCAGTTCTTC
CASVGWDYTEQFF
>.|.|TRBJ1-5|TRBV30
TGTGCCTGGAGTGTACGGGGGGCAAGCAATCAGCCCCAGCATTTT
CAWSVRGASNQPQHF
>.|.|TRBJ1-1|TRBV5-1
TGCGCCAGCAGCTCCCAGGGGCGCGAGAACACTGAAGCTTTCTTT
CASSSQGRENTEAFF
>.|.|TRBJ2-3|TRBV7-3
TGTGCCAGCAGCCCCGGACTCACCACAGATACGCAGTATTTT
CASSPGLTTDTQYF
>once|.|TRBJ2-1|TRBV27
TGTGCCAGCAGTTTTTTGGGGCGGCTCTCCTACAATGAGCAGTTCTTC
CASSFLGRLSYNEQFF
>.|.|TRBJ1-1|TRBV19
TGTGCCAGTAACCGTCGCCAGATGAACACTGAAGCTTTCTTT
CASNRRQMNTEAFF
>.|TRBD1|TRBJ2-7|TRBV6-2/TRBV6-3
TGTGCCAGCAGTTTGACAGGGGCGCCCTACGAGCAGTACTTC
CASSLTGAPYEQYF
>.|.|TRBJ1-2|TRBV6-2/TRBV6-3
TGTGCCAGCAGCCGGCGGGGGAGCTCCAACTATGGCTACACCTTC
CASSRRGSSNYGYTF
>.|.|TRBJ2-3|TRBV7-9
TGTGCCAGCAGCTTAGGTATAAGCACAGATACGCAGTATTTT
CASSLGISTDTQYF
>.|TRBD1|TRBJ1-2|TRBV28
TGTGCCAGCAGTTTCGGGACAGGAAGCAACTATGGCTACACCTTC
CASSFGTGSNYGYTF
>.|.|TRBJ1-1|TRBV7-2
TGTGCCAGCAGCTTATACCACGCCGCGTTCACTGAAGCTTTCTTT
CASSLYHAAFTEAFF
>.|TRBD1|TRBJ1-5|TRBV19
TGTGCCAGTAGTAGCCGACAGGGGGCAGGGGGGCAGCCCCAGCATTTT
CASSSRQGAGGQPQHF